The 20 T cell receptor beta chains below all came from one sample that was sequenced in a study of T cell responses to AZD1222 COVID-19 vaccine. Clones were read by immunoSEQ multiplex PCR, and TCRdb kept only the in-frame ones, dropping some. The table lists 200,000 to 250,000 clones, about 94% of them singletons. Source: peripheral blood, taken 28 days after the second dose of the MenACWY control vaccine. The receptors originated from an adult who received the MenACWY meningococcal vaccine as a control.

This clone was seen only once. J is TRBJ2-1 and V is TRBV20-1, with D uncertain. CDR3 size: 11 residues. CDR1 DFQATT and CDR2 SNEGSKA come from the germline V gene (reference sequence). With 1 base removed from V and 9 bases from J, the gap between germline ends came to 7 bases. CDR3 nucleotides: TGCAGTGCTAGAGGTCCCACTGAGCAGTTCTTC. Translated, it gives CSARGPTEQFF.

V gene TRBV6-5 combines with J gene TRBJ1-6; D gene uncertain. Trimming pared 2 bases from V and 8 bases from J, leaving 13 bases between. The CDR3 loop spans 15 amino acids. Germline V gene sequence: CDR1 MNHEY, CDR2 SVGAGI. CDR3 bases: TGTGCCAGCAGTTACCTCGTCAGGCGGGATTCACCCCTCCACTTT. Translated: CASSYLVRRDSPLHF.

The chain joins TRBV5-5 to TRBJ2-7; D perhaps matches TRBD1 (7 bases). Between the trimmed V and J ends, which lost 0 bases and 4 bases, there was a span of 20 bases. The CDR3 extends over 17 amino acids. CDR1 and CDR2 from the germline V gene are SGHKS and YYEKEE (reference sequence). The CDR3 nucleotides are TGTGCCAGCAGCTTGGCCAAATGGGCCCCAGGGGGGTACGAGCAGTACTTC. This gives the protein CASSLAKWAPGGYEQYF. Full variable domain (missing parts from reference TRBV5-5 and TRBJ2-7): DAGVTQSPTHLIKTRGQQVTLRCSPISGHKSVSWYQQVLGQGPQFIFQYYEKEERGRGNFPDRFSARQFPNYSSELNVNALLLGDSALYLCASSLAKWAPGGYEQYFGPGTRLTVT.

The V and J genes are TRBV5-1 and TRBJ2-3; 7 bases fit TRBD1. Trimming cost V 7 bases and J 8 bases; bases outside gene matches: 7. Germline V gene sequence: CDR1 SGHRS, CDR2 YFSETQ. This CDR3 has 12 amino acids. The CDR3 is CASEGDRFTQYF. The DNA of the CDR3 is TGCGCCAGCGAGGGGGACAGATTTACGCAGTATTTT.

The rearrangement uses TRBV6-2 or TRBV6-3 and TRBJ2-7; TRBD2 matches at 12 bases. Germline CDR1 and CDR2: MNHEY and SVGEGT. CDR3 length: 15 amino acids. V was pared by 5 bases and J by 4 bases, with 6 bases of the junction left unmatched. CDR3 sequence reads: CASSATSGGFYEQYF. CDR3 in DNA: TGTGCCAGCAGTGCGACTAGCGGGGGCTTTTACGAGCAGTACTTC.

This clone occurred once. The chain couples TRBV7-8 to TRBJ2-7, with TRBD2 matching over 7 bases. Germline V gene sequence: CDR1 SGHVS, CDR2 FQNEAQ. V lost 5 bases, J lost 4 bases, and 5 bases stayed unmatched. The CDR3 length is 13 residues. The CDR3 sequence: CASSPERGYEQYF. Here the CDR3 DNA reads TGTGCCAGCAGCCCAGAGCGGGGATACGAGCAGTACTTC.

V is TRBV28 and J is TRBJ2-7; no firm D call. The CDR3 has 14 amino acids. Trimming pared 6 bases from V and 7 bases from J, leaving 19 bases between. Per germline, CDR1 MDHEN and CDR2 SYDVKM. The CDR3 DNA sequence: TGTGCCAGCAGAGGCGGCGGACCACTAATAGAGCAGTACTTC. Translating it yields CASRGGGPLIEQYF.

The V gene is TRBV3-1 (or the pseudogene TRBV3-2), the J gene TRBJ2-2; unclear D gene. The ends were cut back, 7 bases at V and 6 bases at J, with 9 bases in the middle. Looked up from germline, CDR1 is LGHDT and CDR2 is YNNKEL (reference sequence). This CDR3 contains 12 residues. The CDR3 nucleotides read TGTGCCAGCATGGGTGGACCCGGGGAGCTGTTTTTT. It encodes CASMGGPGELFF.

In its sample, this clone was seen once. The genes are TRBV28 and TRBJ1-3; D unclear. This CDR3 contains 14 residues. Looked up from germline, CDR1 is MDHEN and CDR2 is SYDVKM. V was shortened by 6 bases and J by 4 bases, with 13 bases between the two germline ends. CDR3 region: CASSPLGTGNTIYF. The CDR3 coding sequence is TGTGCCAGCAGCCCATTGGGAACCGGAAACACCATATATTTT.

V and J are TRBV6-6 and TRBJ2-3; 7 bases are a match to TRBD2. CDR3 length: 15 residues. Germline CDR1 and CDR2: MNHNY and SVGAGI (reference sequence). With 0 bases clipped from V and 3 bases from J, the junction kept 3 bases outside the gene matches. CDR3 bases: TGTGCCAGCAGTTACTCCCCAGCGGGGACAGATACGCAGTATTTT. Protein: CASSYSPAGTDTQYF.

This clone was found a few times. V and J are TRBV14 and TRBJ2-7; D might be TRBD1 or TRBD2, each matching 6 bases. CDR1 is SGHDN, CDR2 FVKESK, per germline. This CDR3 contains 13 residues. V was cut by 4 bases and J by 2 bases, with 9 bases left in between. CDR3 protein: CASSPGGTYEQYF. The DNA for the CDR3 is TGTGCCAGCAGCCCCGGGGGCACCTACGAGCAGTACTTC.

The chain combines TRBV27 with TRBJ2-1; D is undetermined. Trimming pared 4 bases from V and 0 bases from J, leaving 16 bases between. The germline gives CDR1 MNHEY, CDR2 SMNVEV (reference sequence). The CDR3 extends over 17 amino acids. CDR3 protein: CASSSIPDAPSYNEQFF. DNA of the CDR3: TGTGCCAGCAGTTCCATACCCGACGCGCCCTCCTACAATGAGCAGTTCTTC.

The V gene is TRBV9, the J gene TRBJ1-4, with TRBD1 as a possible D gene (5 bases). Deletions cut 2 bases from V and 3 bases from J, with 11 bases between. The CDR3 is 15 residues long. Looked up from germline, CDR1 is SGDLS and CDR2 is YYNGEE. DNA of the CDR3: TGTGCCAGCAGCGTGGAGGGGAGGGCTAATGAAAAACTGTTTTTT. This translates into CASSVEGRANEKLFF.

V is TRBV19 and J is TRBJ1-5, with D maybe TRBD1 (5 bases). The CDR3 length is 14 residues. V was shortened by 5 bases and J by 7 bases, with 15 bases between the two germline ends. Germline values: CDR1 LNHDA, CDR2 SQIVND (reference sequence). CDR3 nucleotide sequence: TGTGCCAGTAGTGACGGGGCTTGGGGCCAGCCCCAGCATTTT. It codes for CASSDGAWGQPQHF.

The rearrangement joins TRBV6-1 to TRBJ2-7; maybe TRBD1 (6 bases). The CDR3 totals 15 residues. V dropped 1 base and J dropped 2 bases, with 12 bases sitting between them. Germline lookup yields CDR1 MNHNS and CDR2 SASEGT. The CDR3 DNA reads TGTGCCAGCAGTGAAGAGGGGTGGGGGCCCTACGAGCAGTACTTC. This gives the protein CASSEEGWGPYEQYF.

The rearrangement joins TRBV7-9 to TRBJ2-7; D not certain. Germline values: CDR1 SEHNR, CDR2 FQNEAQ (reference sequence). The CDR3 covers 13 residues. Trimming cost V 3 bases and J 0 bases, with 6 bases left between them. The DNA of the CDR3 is TGTGCCAGCAGCTTGACGGCCTCCTACGAGCAGTACTTC. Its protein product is CASSLTASYEQYF.

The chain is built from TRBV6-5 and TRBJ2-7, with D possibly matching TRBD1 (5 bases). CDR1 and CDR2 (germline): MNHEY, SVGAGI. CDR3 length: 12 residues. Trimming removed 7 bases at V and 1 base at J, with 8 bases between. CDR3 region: CASIRGSYEQYF. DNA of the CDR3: TGTGCCAGCATTAGGGGATCCTACGAGCAGTACTTC.

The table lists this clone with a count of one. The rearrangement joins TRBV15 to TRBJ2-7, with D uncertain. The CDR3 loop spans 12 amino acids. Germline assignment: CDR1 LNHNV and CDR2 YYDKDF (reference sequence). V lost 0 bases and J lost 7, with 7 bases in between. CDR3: CATSRDGREQYF. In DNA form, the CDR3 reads TGTGCCACCAGCAGAGATGGGCGAGAGCAGTACTTC.

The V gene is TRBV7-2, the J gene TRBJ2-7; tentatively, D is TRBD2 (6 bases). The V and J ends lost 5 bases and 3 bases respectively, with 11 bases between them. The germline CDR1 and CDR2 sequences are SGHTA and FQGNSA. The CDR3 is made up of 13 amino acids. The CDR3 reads CASSPVGGYEQYF. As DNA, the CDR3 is TGTGCCAGCAGCCCGGTCGGGGGCTACGAGCAGTACTTC.

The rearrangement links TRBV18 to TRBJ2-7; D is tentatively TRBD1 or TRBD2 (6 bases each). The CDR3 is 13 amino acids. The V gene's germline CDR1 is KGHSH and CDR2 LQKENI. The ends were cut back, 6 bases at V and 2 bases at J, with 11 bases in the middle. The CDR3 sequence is CASSEGEAYEQYF. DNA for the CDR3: TGTGCCAGCTCGGAGGGGGAAGCCTACGAGCAGTACTTC.